Each of the 24 T cell receptor beta chains below was sequenced from the same sample in a study of T-cell memory formation after mild COVID-19. TCRdb recomputed calls from the 5' RACE reads with MiXCR, one row per CDR3 protein. The repertoire holds under 110,000 distinct CDR3 sequences, with 15% to 20% as singletons. The source material was PBMCs or a T cell subset sorted from them (not recorded which). The receptors were sampled from an adult woman who had mild COVID-19 (a few samples of this study predate the infection). Cell type and time point are not known.

In this sample, this clonotype turned up a few times. V is TRBV7-6 and J is TRBJ2-2; D not resolved. V was cut by 2 bases and J by 7 bases, with 17 bases left in between. The CDR3 runs 16 residues. Germline V CDR1 and CDR2: SGHVS, FNYEAQ. The CDR3 coding sequence is TGTGCCAGCAGCTTAAGATTGGGCGGTTTAAACGGGGAGCTGTTTTTT. This sequence encodes CASSLRLGGLNGELFF.

The sample holds a few counts of this clonotype. The rearrangement joins TRBV6-6 to TRBJ2-3; weak D call: TRBD2 (6 bases). Trimming pared 6 bases from V and 0 bases from J, leaving 7 bases between. Germline CDR1 and CDR2: MNHNY and SVGAGI (reference sequence). The CDR3 contains 13 residues. The CDR3 nucleotides read TGTGCCAGCAGCGGACTAAGCACAGATACGCAGTATTTT. It codes for CASSGLSTDTQYF.

This clonotype has only a few counts. J is TRBJ1-1 and V is TRBV5-1; 8 bases align to TRBD1. This CDR3 spans 14 amino acids. The germline CDR1 and CDR2 sequences are SGHRS and YFSETQ. After removal of 3 bases from V and 2 bases from J, the junction contained 3 bases not matched to a gene. This CDR3 is CASSSTGANTEAFF. CDR3 in DNA: TGCGCCAGCAGCTCGACAGGGGCCAACACTGAAGCTTTCTTT.

This clonotype came up a few times. The genes are TRBV4-3 and TRBJ2-1; tentative D call: TRBD2 (6 bases). CDR1 is LGHNA and CDR2 is YSLEER in the germline V gene. Trimming cost V 1 base and J 0 bases, with 7 bases left between them. CDR3 size: 15 residues. CDR3 nucleotide sequence: TGCGCCAGCAGCCAAGGGCGGGACTCCTACAATGAGCAGTTCTTC. Translating gives CASSQGRDSYNEQFF.

A few counts support this clonotype. For the CDR3, the DNA is TGCAGCGTTTTCTCCGACAGGGGCTATGGCTACACCTTC. Translation gives CSVFSDRGYGYTF. The chain recombines TRBV29-1 with TRBJ1-2; 8 bases are shared with TRBD1. J lost 4 bases, V lost 5 bases, and 6 bases had no gene match. Germline loops: CDR1 SQVTM, CDR2 ANQGSEA. The CDR3 has 13 amino acids.

This clonotype was counted at least ten times. V and J are TRBV9 and TRBJ2-1, with 7 bases fitting TRBD2. The CDR3 length is 15 residues. After removal of 0 bases from V and 3 bases from J, the junction contained 3 bases not matched to a gene. Germline lookup yields CDR1 SGDLS and CDR2 YYNGEE. CDR3 DNA sequence: TGTGCCAGCAGCGTAGGGGGCGGGAGCTACAATGAGCAGTTCTTC. Residues: CASSVGGGSYNEQFF.

The chain uses TRBV15 and TRBJ2-1, with no clear D. CDR1 and CDR2 from the germline V gene are LNHNV and YYDKDF (reference sequence). V shed 3 bases and J shed 8 bases, with 11 bases lying between them. The CDR3 loop spans 13 amino acids. CDR3 in DNA: TGTGCCACCAGCAGCCGGGTTAGGGATGAGCAGTTCTTC. It yields the protein CATSSRVRDEQFF. The complete variable domain, with remaining parts taken from reference TRBV15 and TRBJ2-1, reads DAMVIQNPRYQVTQFGKPVTLSCSQTLNHNVMYWYQQKSSQAPKLLFHYYDKDFNNEADTPDNFQSRRPNTSFCFLDIRSPGLGDTAMYLCATSSRVRDEQFFGPGTRLTVL.

This clonotype was picked up a small number of times. The genes are TRBV20-1 and TRBJ2-3, with 7 bases identical to TRBD2. With V trimmed by 2 bases and J by 5 bases, 4 bases remained unmatched. The CDR3 has 13 residues. CDR1 DFQATT and CDR2 SNEGSKA come from the germline V gene (reference sequence). The CDR3 nucleotides read TGCAGTGCTAGACGGGAGGAGTTAGATACGCAGTATTTT. Its protein product is CSARREELDTQYF.

As DNA, the CDR3 is TGTGCCTGGCAGACGCCCGCGGGCAATCAGCCCCAGCATTTT. It specifies CAWQTPAGNQPQHF. The chain links TRBV30 to TRBJ1-5, with D unresolved. The CDR3 length is 14 residues. With 5 bases removed from V and 2 bases from J, the gap between germline ends came to 13 bases. CDR1 GTSNPN and CDR2 SVGIG come from the germline V gene (reference sequence).

The gene calls are TRBV20-1 and TRBJ2-7; TRBD1 aligns across 9 bases. The CDR3 spans 14 residues. V lost 6 bases, J lost 1 base, and 7 bases stayed unmatched. Germline V gene data show CDR1 as DFQATT and CDR2 as SNEGSKA (reference sequence). CDR3 loop: CSAVRTGESYEQYF. The CDR3 coding sequence is TGCAGTGCCGTTCGGACAGGGGAGTCCTACGAGCAGTACTTC.

The chain uses TRBV4-1 and TRBJ2-7; the D is unclear. The CDR3 contains 14 residues. V lost 1 base and J lost 5, with 12 bases in between. Germline loops: CDR1 MGHRA, CDR2 YSYEKL. The CDR3 coding sequence is TGCGCCAGCAGCCAAGGGATGCTTGGGGACGAGCAGTACTTC. This codes for CASSQGMLGDEQYF.

The V and J genes are TRBV7-2 and TRBJ2-1; D may be TRBD2 (6 bases). The CDR3 spans 16 residues. Between the trimmed V and J ends, which lost 3 bases and 0 bases, there was a span of 12 bases. Germline values: CDR1 SGHTA, CDR2 FQGNSA. This CDR3 reads CASSFPGGSSYNEQFF. CDR3 nucleotides: TGTGCCAGCAGCTTTCCCGGGGGAAGCTCCTACAATGAGCAGTTCTTC.

The CDR3 DNA sequence: TGTGCCAGTAGTATAGTCCTAACGGGGACTGAAGCTTTCTTT. This sequence encodes CASSIVLTGTEAFF. The chain carries TRBV19 and TRBJ1-1; the D is unclear. Trimming took 1 base from V and 5 from J, leaving 11 bases between them. Germline CDR1 reads LNHDA; CDR2 reads SQIVND (reference sequence). The CDR3 contains 14 residues.

This clonotype was detected a few times. The CDR3 here is CASSLESSGRETQYF. The CDR3 DNA is TGTGCCAGCAGCTTAGAGTCCTCAGGAAGGGAGACCCAGTACTTC. The chain carries TRBV7-3 and TRBJ2-5, with no clear D. Looked up from germline, CDR1 is SGHTA and CDR2 is FQGTGA. V was trimmed by 2 bases and J by 5 bases, leaving 15 bases between them. The CDR3 sequence is 15 residues long.

This clonotype was counted between two and nine times. The V gene is TRBV7-6, the J gene TRBJ2-6; no firm D call. There are 14 residues in the CDR3. V lost 5 bases and J lost 2, with 7 bases in between. Per the germline V gene, CDR1 is SGHVS and CDR2 is FNYEAQ. The CDR3 protein is CASSLGPGANVLTF. The CDR3 DNA sequence: TGTGCCAGCAGCCTAGGTCCTGGGGCCAACGTCCTGACTTTC.

This clonotype was counted between two and nine times. The genes are TRBV9 and TRBJ1-5; D is unresolved. CDR1 SGDLS and CDR2 YYNGEE come from the germline V gene. V lost 2 bases, J lost 1 base, and 10 bases lay in between. The CDR3 length is 15 residues. CDR3 loop: CASSVGGSSNQPQHF. Written as DNA, the CDR3 is TGTGCCAGCAGCGTTGGAGGGTCGAGCAATCAGCCCCAGCATTTT.

In its sample, this clonotype was seen many times. The CDR3 loop reads CASSLTVVGEFYEQFF. CDR3 in DNA: TGCGCCAGCAGCCTCACCGTGGTGGGGGAGTTCTATGAGCAGTTCTTC. The chain links TRBV4-1 to TRBJ2-1; either TRBD1 or TRBD2 may fit D (5 bases each). The CDR3 has 16 amino acids. Germline V gives CDR1 MGHRA, CDR2 YSYEKL. The V end lost 4 bases, the J end lost 8 bases, and 21 bases lay between the germline ends.

The table lists this clonotype with a few counts. This rearrangement joins TRBV23-1 to TRBJ2-3, with 12 bases matching TRBD1. TRBV23-1 is assigned to the ORF class and has an uncertain function. V lost 4 bases, J lost 4 bases, and 9 bases stayed unmatched. CDR3 length equals 17 residues. The CDR3 bases are TGCGCCAGCAGTCCCTTCTGGGACAGGGGGCGCCCAGATACGCAGTATTTT. Its protein product is CASSPFWDRGRPDTQYF.

The chain couples TRBV28 to TRBJ1-3; 7 nucleotides line up with TRBD1. Losses at the gene ends were 0 bases for V and 0 bases for J; bases not matched to a gene: 2. This CDR3 has 16 residues. The germline CDR1 and CDR2 sequences are MDHEN and SYDVKM. The CDR3 spells CASSLWGTDSGNTIYF. The CDR3 bases are TGTGCCAGCAGTTTATGGGGGACAGACTCTGGAAACACCATATATTTT. Filled out from reference TRBV28 and TRBJ1-3, the complete variable domain reads DVKVTQSSRYLVKRTGEKVFLECVQDMDHENMFWYRQDPGLGLRLIYFSYDVKMKEKGDIPEGYSVSREKKERFSLILESASTNQTSMYLCASSLWGTDSGNTIYFGEGSWLTVV.

At least ten counts were recorded for this clonotype. The V gene is TRBV6-2 or TRBV6-3, the J gene TRBJ2-7; unclear D gene. The V gene's germline CDR1 is MNHEY and CDR2 SVGEGT. V lost 5 bases and J lost 0, with 14 bases in between. This CDR3 has 15 amino acids. The CDR3 loop is CASSAWLDSSYEQYF. The CDR3 DNA sequence: TGTGCCAGCAGTGCCTGGTTAGACTCCTCCTACGAGCAGTACTTC.

This chain uses TRBV11-2 with TRBJ1-2; 9 positions agree with TRBD1. The CDR3 loop spans 12 amino acids. Per germline, CDR1 SGHAT and CDR2 FQNNGV. Trimming cost V 9 bases and J 6 bases; bases outside gene matches: 5. The CDR3 DNA follows: TGTGCCAGTGGACAGGGGACGGATGGCTACACCTTC. Translating it yields CASGQGTDGYTF.

The genes are TRBV20-1 and TRBJ2-1; no reliable D call. The V gene lost 6 bases and the J gene lost 8 bases, with 17 bases spanning the gap. Germline V gene lookup returns CDR1 DFQATT and CDR2 SNEGSKA (reference sequence). The CDR3 extends over 13 amino acids. The CDR3 protein is CSAPPLVDHEQFF. In DNA, the CDR3 is TGCAGTGCACCCCCCCTGGTCGACCATGAGCAGTTCTTC.

This clonotype was picked up a small number of times. V is TRBV24-1 and J is TRBJ2-2, with TRBD2 as a possible D gene (6 bases). Germline loops: CDR1 KGHDR, CDR2 SFDVKD. Trimming shortened V by 2 bases and J by 5 bases, and 17 bases separated the two germline ends. The CDR3 is 17 amino acids. CDR3 DNA: TGTGCCACCAGTGATTCCCGGGGGAATCTGAGGACCGGGGAGCTGTTTTTT. This translates into CATSDSRGNLRTGELFF.

The chain combines TRBV5-1 with TRBJ2-1; perhaps TRBD2 as D (6 bases). Trimming pared 1 base from V and 2 bases from J, leaving 10 bases between. The CDR3 extends over 15 amino acids. Per germline, CDR1 SGHRS and CDR2 YFSETQ. CDR3 residues: CASSLPGAAYNEQFF. The CDR3 coding sequence is TGCGCCAGCAGCTTGCCGGGAGCCGCCTACAATGAGCAGTTCTTC.